Below, 28 T cell receptor beta chains from the same sample are listed, as sequenced in a study of technical replicates of blood from several donors. The method was immunoSEQ multiplex PCR; TCRdb's version includes in-frame clones alone and lacks a portion of them. There are some 71,000 clones in the sample; approximately 96% occur only once, and around 0.2% lies in the top ten. The source material was T cells isolated from PBMCs. Receptor source: a human donor in good health.

The chain carries TRBV6-6 and TRBJ2-3; D unclear. Germline V gene data show CDR1 as MNHNY and CDR2 as SVGAGI (reference sequence). V lost 2 bases and J 4 bases, leaving 13 bases between the germline ends. The CDR3 length is 15 residues. The CDR3 coding sequence is TGTGCCAGCAGTTACGCGTCTGTCCGCCCAGATACGCAGTATTTT. This codes for CASSYASVRPDTQYF.

The gene calls are TRBV4-2 and TRBJ2-3, with TRBD2 identical over 10 bases. The CDR3 is made up of 17 amino acids. V lost 1 base and J lost 3; bases outside the gene matches: 7. Per germline, CDR1 LGHNA and CDR2 YNFKEQ. The chain's CDR3 is CASSQGAGGLGTDTQYF. CDR3 sequence (DNA): TGTGCCAGCAGCCAAGGAGCGGGGGGGCTCGGGACAGATACGCAGTATTTT.

This chain connects TRBV27 to TRBJ2-1; TRBD2 matches at 8 bases. CDR3 size: 14 residues. The germline V gene has CDR1 MNHEY and CDR2 SMNVEV (reference sequence). Germline trimming cut 6 bases from V and 5 bases from J; bases unmatched to any gene: 6. The CDR3 bases are TGTGCCAGCAGAAGGCGGGGGGCCGACAATGAGCAGTTCTTC. It encodes CASRRRGADNEQFF.

V usage is TRBV4-1 and J usage is TRBJ1-5; no reliable D call. From germline, CDR1 is MGHRA and CDR2 YSYEKL. V gave up 3 bases and J gave up 4 bases, with 7 bases separating them. The CDR3 is 13 residues long. The CDR3 bases are TGCGCCAGCAGCCAGCCTAATAATCAGCCCCAGCATTTT. Translation: CASSQPNNQPQHF.

The table lists this clone with a count of one. This chain links TRBV27 with TRBJ2-7; tentatively, D is TRBD2 (6 bases). CDR1 and CDR2 from the germline V gene are MNHEY and SMNVEV (reference sequence). Trimming removed 5 bases from V and 4 bases from J, with 12 bases in between. The CDR3 sequence is 13 residues long. The CDR3 bases are TGTGCCAGCAGTCCGCATGGGACTTACGAGCAGTACTTC. It is translated as CASSPHGTYEQYF.

The V gene is TRBV27, the J gene TRBJ1-5; D ambiguous. CDR1 and CDR2 from the germline V gene are MNHEY and SMNVEV (reference sequence). This CDR3 spans 14 amino acids. V lost 5 bases to trimming and J lost 9 bases, with 17 bases between them. CDR3 DNA sequence: TGTGCCAGCAGTGCGGCAGCTCCCACCGGGCCCCAGCATTTT. It codes for CASSAAAPTGPQHF.

This chain connects TRBV30 to TRBJ2-2, with 12 bases matching TRBD2. Germline CDR1 and CDR2: GTSNPN and SVGIG (reference sequence). Trimming removed 2 bases from V and 1 base from J; junction bases left unmatched: 8. The CDR3 has 18 amino acids. CDR3 sequence reads: CAWSTPTSGRLNTGELFF. DNA of the CDR3: TGTGCCTGGAGTACCCCCACTAGCGGGAGGCTGAACACCGGGGAGCTGTTTTTT. Using reference TRBV30 and TRBJ2-2 for the parts outside the CDR3, the full variable domain is SQTIHQWPATLVQPVGSPLSLECTVEGTSNPNLYWYRQAAGRGLQLLFYSVGIGQISSEVPQNLSASRPQDRQFILSSKKLLLSDSGFYLCAWSTPTSGRLNTGELFFGEGSRLTVL.

V and J are TRBV4-1 and TRBJ1-1; D gene uncertain. This CDR3 is 17 amino acids long. V was clipped by 3 bases and J by 1 base, with 18 bases between them. Germline loops: CDR1 MGHRA, CDR2 YSYEKL. The CDR3 coding sequence is TGCGCCAGCAGCCACCATGTACACTCGCGGGGGAACACTGAAGCTTTCTTT. It is translated as CASSHHVHSRGNTEAFF.

The chain uses TRBV7-8 and TRBJ1-2, with a possible D match to TRBD1 (5 bases). The germline gives CDR1 SGHVS, CDR2 FQNEAQ. This CDR3 has 14 residues. Trimming removed 5 bases at V and 7 bases at J, with 17 bases between. CDR3 coding DNA: TGTGCCAGCAGCCGAGTAGGGGTTGAAGGTGGCTACACCTTC. Translated: CASSRVGVEGGYTF.

The V and J genes are TRBV7-8 and TRBJ1-2; D is possibly TRBD1 (5 bases). V gave up 3 bases and J gave up 4 bases, with 12 bases separating them. Germline CDR1 reads SGHVS; CDR2 reads FQNEAQ. CDR3 length: 14 amino acids. Here the CDR3 reads CASSFGGIGYGYTF. For the CDR3, the DNA is TGTGCCAGCAGCTTCGGGGGGATAGGCTATGGCTACACCTTC. The full variable domain, with the rest looked up from reference TRBV7-8 and TRBJ1-2, is GAGVSQSPRYKVAKRGQDVALRCDPISGHVSLFWYQQALGQGPEFLTYFQNEAQLDKSGLPSDRFFAERPEGSVSTLKIQRTQQEDSAVYLCASSFGGIGYGYTFGSGTRLTVV.

The chain uses TRBV2 and TRBJ2-7, with a weak D call TRBD2 (6 bases). The CDR3 totals 15 residues. Germline V gives CDR1 SNHLY, CDR2 FYNNEI. Trimming shortened V by 6 bases and J by 4 bases, and 19 bases separated the two germline ends. The CDR3 is CASRDDFSGLYEQYF. The CDR3 DNA reads as TGTGCCAGCAGGGACGACTTCAGCGGGCTTTACGAGCAGTACTTC.

V is TRBV5-4 and J is TRBJ2-1; D perhaps matches TRBD2 (7 bases). CDR1 is SGHNT, CDR2 YYREEE, per germline (reference sequence). V gave up 0 bases and J gave up 4 bases, with 11 bases separating them. The CDR3 has 15 amino acids. The CDR3 region is CASSLGGGRYNEQFF. CDR3 in DNA: TGTGCCAGCAGCTTGGGCGGGGGCAGGTACAATGAGCAGTTCTTC.

V and J are TRBV18 and TRBJ2-7; TRBD1 matches 7 bases. CDR1 is KGHSH, CDR2 LQKENI, per germline. J gave up 0 bases and V 8 bases, and 7 bases lay outside the gene matches. The CDR3 extends over 14 amino acids. In DNA form, the CDR3 reads TGTGCCAGCCGGATTGGACAGGACTCCTACGAGCAGTACTTC. Its translation: CASRIGQDSYEQYF. Drawing the rest from reference TRBV18 and TRBJ2-7, the complete variable domain is NAGVMQNPRHLVRRRGQEARLRCSPMKGHSHVYWYRQLPEEGLKFMVYLQKENIIDESGMPKERFSAEFPKEGPSILRIQQVVRGDSAAYFCASRIGQDSYEQYFGPGTRLTVT.

The chain carries TRBV7-9 and TRBJ1-2; D might be TRBD1 (5 bases). The CDR3 has 16 amino acids. Germline values: CDR1 SEHNR, CDR2 FQNEAQ (reference sequence). V lost 1 base, J lost 7 bases, and 19 bases lay in between. The CDR3 coding sequence is TGTGCCAGCAGCTTAGAGGCGGGGCCATTTTTAACTGGCTACACCTTC. Translated, it gives CASSLEAGPFLTGYTF.

V usage is TRBV29-1 and J usage is TRBJ2-1, with D possibly matching TRBD2 (6 bases). The CDR3 loop spans 15 amino acids. Germline assignment: CDR1 SQVTM and CDR2 ANQGSEA. Trimming shortened V by 1 base and J by 3 bases, and 13 bases separated the two germline ends. CDR3 sequence (DNA): TGCAGCGTTGAAGGGGGGGACTCCCTCTACAATGAGCAGTTCTTC. Protein: CSVEGGDSLYNEQFF.

In nucleotides, the CDR3 is TGTGCCATCAGTGGGGGTCGGGGGGACGACGAGCAGTACTTC. It specifies CAISGGRGDDEQYF. This chain connects TRBV10-3 to TRBJ2-7; 7 nucleotides align to TRBD2. The CDR3 consists of 14 residues. In germline, CDR1 is ENHRY, CDR2 SYGVKD. V trimming: 4 bases; J trimming: 5 bases; junction bases outside the gene matches: 8.

The chain carries TRBV5-6 and TRBJ1-5; 8 bases are shared with TRBD1. The CDR3 has 15 residues. Germline CDR1 is SGHDT and CDR2 is YYEEEE. Trimming took 4 bases from V and 6 from J; bases not matched to a gene: 9. In nucleotides, the CDR3 is TGTGCCAGCAGCGCCCTCGGGACAGGCCTTCAGCCCCAGCATTTT. Protein product: CASSALGTGLQPQHF.

This sequence joins TRBV19 and TRBJ1-6, with 7 bases aligning to TRBD1. The germline V gene has CDR1 LNHDA and CDR2 SQIVND (reference sequence). With V trimmed by 5 bases and J by 4 bases, 8 bases remained unmatched. The CDR3 totals 16 residues. The CDR3 loop is CASSLRTGPYNSPLHF. CDR3 sequence (DNA): TGTGCCAGTAGTCTCCGGACAGGACCTTATAATTCACCCCTCCACTTT.

The V gene is TRBV10-1, the J gene TRBJ2-7; the D gene is possibly TRBD2 (5 bases). Trimming shortened V by 3 bases and J by 2 bases, and 8 bases separated the two germline ends. This CDR3 has 13 amino acids. The germline V gene has CDR1 WNHNN and CDR2 SYGVQD (reference sequence). The CDR3 sequence: CASSEPGTYEQYF. CDR3 nucleotides: TGCGCCAGCAGTGAACCGGGAACCTACGAGCAGTACTTC.

This clone was picked up one time. The chain couples TRBV11-2 to TRBJ1-5; D uncertain. Trimming removed 4 bases at V and 6 bases at J, with 16 bases between. The CDR3 is 15 amino acids. Germline V gives CDR1 SGHAT, CDR2 FQNNGV. In DNA, the CDR3 is TGTGCCAGCAGCTCCGTGACTGGTGGCCTTCAGCCCCAGCATTTT. Translated, it gives CASSSVTGGLQPQHF.

V and J are TRBV28 and TRBJ2-7; possibly TRBD2 for D (5 bases). The CDR3 totals 14 residues. Germline V gene lookup returns CDR1 MDHEN and CDR2 SYDVKM. V lost 3 bases, J lost 4 bases, and 13 bases lay in between. The CDR3 loop is CASSFPRGYYEQYF. Here the CDR3 DNA reads TGTGCCAGCAGTTTCCCCCGGGGATATTACGAGCAGTACTTC.

The J gene is TRBJ1-1, the V gene TRBV2; weak D call: TRBD1 (6 bases). The germline V gene has CDR1 SNHLY and CDR2 FYNNEI. V was cut by 5 bases and J by 8 bases, with 12 bases left in between. There are 12 residues in the CDR3. CDR3 bases: TGTGCCAGCAGTCAGGGGCGGTTCGAAGCTTTCTTT. Translation gives CASSQGRFEAFF. Complete variable domain (other parts from reference TRBV2 and TRBJ1-1): EPEVTQTPSHQVTQMGQEVILRCVPISNHLYFYWYRQILGQKVEFLVSFYNNEISEKSEIFDDQFSVERPDGSNFTLKIRSTKLEDSAMYFCASSQGRFEAFFGQGTRLTVV.

Only one count was recorded for this clone. DNA for the CDR3: TGTGCCAGCAGCCAGGGGCCTCGTGTCTATGGCTACACCTTC. Protein product: CASSQGPRVYGYTF. The chain has TRBV28 and TRBJ1-2, with a tentative D call TRBD1 (6 bases). CDR1 and CDR2 from the germline V gene are MDHEN and SYDVKM. This CDR3 has 14 amino acids. The ends were cut back, 6 bases at V and 4 bases at J, with 15 bases in the middle.

This clone has just one count. The chain couples TRBV6-5 to TRBJ2-5; 7 bases agree with TRBD1. With V trimmed by 8 bases and J by 2 bases, 14 bases remained unmatched. Germline loops: CDR1 MNHEY, CDR2 SVGAGI. This CDR3 contains 16 residues. DNA of the CDR3: TGTGCCAGCCGTTCCCCACGGGACAGACATCAAGAGACCCAGTACTTC. Residues: CASRSPRDRHQETQYF.

The gene calls are TRBV2 and TRBJ2-2; possible D gene TRBD2, 6 bases. The germline CDR1 and CDR2 sequences are SNHLY and FYNNEI. With 7 bases removed from V and 2 bases from J, the gap between germline ends came to 11 bases. The CDR3 consists of 14 residues. The CDR3 bases are TGTGCCAGCATCCTAGCGCCAAACACCGGGGAGCTGTTTTTT. Translated: CASILAPNTGELFF.

V gene TRBV5-1 combines with J gene TRBJ1-1; D may be TRBD1 (5 bases). This CDR3 is 15 amino acids long. V was shortened by 2 bases and J by 3 bases, with 14 bases between the two germline ends. The germline V gene encodes CDR1 SGHRS and CDR2 YFSETQ. The CDR3 coding sequence is TGCGCCAGCAGCTTTTCGGGGGAGGGAGACACTGAAGCTTTCTTT. Protein sequence: CASSFSGEGDTEAFF.

The chain couples TRBV30 to TRBJ2-2, with 9 nucleotides matching TRBD1. CDR3 length: 19 amino acids. Germline lookup yields CDR1 GTSNPN and CDR2 SVGIG (reference sequence). V was pared by 4 bases and J by 0 bases, with 15 bases of the junction left unmatched. The CDR3 nucleotides are TGTGCCTGGACCCCCCGATGGGGACAGGGTGTATCGAACACCGGGGAGCTGTTTTTT. Residues: CAWTPRWGQGVSNTGELFF.

The chain employs TRBV29-1 and TRBJ2-7, with TRBD1 matching 10 bases. Per the germline V gene, CDR1 is SQVTM and CDR2 is ANQGSEA. With 5 bases clipped from V and 0 bases from J, the junction kept 4 bases outside the gene matches. CDR3 size: 14 residues. In nucleotides, the CDR3 is TGCAGCGTTCAGGACAGGGGGGCCTCCTACGAGCAGTACTTC. Its protein is CSVQDRGASYEQYF.